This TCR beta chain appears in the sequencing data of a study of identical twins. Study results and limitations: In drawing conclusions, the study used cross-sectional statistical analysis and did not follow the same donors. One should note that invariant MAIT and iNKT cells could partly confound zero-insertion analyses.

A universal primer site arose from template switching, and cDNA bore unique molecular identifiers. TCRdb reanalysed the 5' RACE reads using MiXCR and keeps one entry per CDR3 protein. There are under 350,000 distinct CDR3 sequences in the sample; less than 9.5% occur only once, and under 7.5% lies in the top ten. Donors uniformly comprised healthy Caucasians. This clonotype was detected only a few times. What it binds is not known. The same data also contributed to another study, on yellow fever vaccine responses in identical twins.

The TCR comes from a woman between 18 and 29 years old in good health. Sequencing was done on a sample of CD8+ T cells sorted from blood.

The CDR3 bases are TGTGCCAGCAGTATGGACAGGGCCGGTAATTCACCCCTCCACTTT. It specifies CASSMDRAGNSPLHF. The rearrangement links TRBV27 to TRBJ1-6; 8 bases fit TRBD1. Germline V gene sequence: CDR1 MNHEY, CDR2 SMNVEV (reference sequence). After removal of 5 bases from V and 6 bases from J, the junction contained 6 bases not matched to a gene. CDR3 length: 15 residues.